This T cell receptor (beta chain) was found in a study of identifying expanded T cells in peripheral blood. About this clone: Its antigen is undetermined.

Method: immunoSEQ multiplex PCR; TCRdb's copy keeps in-frame clones and lacks some. This table has about 94,000 clones, approximately 85% appearing once. V gave up 1 base and J gave up 4 bases, with 10 bases separating them. The germline V gene encodes CDR1 LNHDA and CDR2 SQIVND (reference sequence). The CDR3 spans 14 residues. Findings of the study overall: About 1.2 clones differed between technical replicates, versus approximately 17 and 20 over time. Across healthy donors, higher total template counts meant significantly greater approximately two-week count variance.

Healthy donors had no documented immune events, such as infections, while sampled. The chain recombines TRBV19 with TRBJ1-1; the D is unclear. Sequencing was carried out using blood. This clonotype originated in a person aged 18 to 75 in good health. CDR3 in amino acids: CASSIVVGLTEAFF. The DNA of the CDR3 is TGTGCCAGTAGTATAGTCGTCGGACTCACTGAAGCTTTCTTT.